What follows describes a single TCR beta chain. Its matching antigen is unknown. These data come from a study of T cells expressing NK-cell markers. Study in general: TCR beta repertoires came from sorted CD3+CD56+NKG2C+, CD3+CD56+NKG2C- and CD3+CD56-NKG2C+ T cells.

The CDR3 has 14 amino acids. Germline V gene lookup returns CDR1 SGHRS and CDR2 YFSETQ. UMIs accompanied the 5'RACE template switching by which TCR beta cDNA was made. TCRdb re-called the 5' RACE reads, yielding one record per CDR3 amino acid sequence without DNA. Reported are tens of thousands of distinct CDR3 sequences; the ten largest clones contain around 60%. Findings and limits, study-wide: Also leading the CD3+CD56-NKG2C+ fraction in a handful of donors were these clonotypes.

The source material was blood T cells: a sorted CD56 or NKG2C T cell subset, CD4+ or CD8+ T cells, or bulk PBMC T cells (not recorded which). The chain joins TRBV5-1 to TRBJ2-7. This clonotype was sampled from a woman between 18 and 69 years old in good health. The CDR3 loop is CASSVGLGVHEQYF.